Listed here are 23 T cell receptor beta chains from one sample, sequenced in a study. Cells sorted as Tregs were CD4+, CD25+ and CD127-/low. TCRdb re-derived calls from the 5' RACE reads in MiXCR, one entry per CDR3 protein. Altogether over 8,000 distinct CDR3 sequences are present, 34% being singletons, with the ten largest covering about 5.3%. Sample: Tregs sorted from blood. The receptors were gathered from a female donor with breast cancer.

This clonotype is labeled medium-sized. The genes are TRBV12-3 or TRBV12-4 and TRBJ2-7; 7 nucleotides agree with TRBD1. The J segment lost 3 bases and the V segment lost 6 bases, leaving 5 bases of the junction unmatched. The CDR3 has 13 residues. The CDR3 nucleotides read TGTGCCAGCAGAAAAACAGGGGTCTACGAGCAGTACTTC. Amino acid sequence: CASRKTGVYEQYF.

The rearrangement uses TRBV7-2 and TRBJ1-3; D not resolved. V lost 2 bases and J 0 bases, leaving 11 bases between the germline ends. The CDR3 contains 16 residues. Germline CDR1 reads SGHTA; CDR2 reads FQGNSA. CDR3 coding DNA: TGTGCCAGCAGCTTATTACAGAGACCCTCTGGAAACACCATATATTTT. This sequence encodes CASSLLQRPSGNTIYF.

This clonotype was seen a handful of times. An end of the junction differs from the germline gene, which may be a read error. This chain connects TRBV10-3 to TRBJ1-2, with D hard to call. This CDR3 spans 13 amino acids. Per the germline V gene, CDR1 is ENHRY and CDR2 is SYGVKD. The CDR3 reads CAISESVNCGYTF. The CDR3 nucleotides are TGTGCCATCAGTGAGTCTGTCAACTGTGGCTACACCTTC.

This clonotype qualifies as medium-sized. The rearrangement joins TRBV4-3 to TRBJ1-1; D uncertain. With 1 base removed from V and 0 bases from J, the gap between germline ends came to 9 bases. The CDR3 covers 15 residues. From germline, CDR1 is LGHNA and CDR2 YSLEER. For the CDR3, the DNA is TGCGCCAGCAGCCAAGCATTCCGGGTGAACACTGAAGCTTTCTTT. It specifies CASSQAFRVNTEAFF.

The CDR3 region is CASSAQNLAGSYNEQFF. The CDR3 DNA sequence: TGCGCCAGCAGCGCCCAGAACCTAGCGGGAAGCTACAATGAGCAGTTCTTC. V and J are TRBV5-1 and TRBJ2-1; 9 bases are shared with TRBD2. Germline trimming cut 4 bases from V and 3 bases from J; bases unmatched to any gene: 11. This CDR3 region has 17 residues. CDR1 is SGHRS, CDR2 YFSETQ, per germline. Full variable domain (outside the CDR3, taken from reference TRBV5-1 and TRBJ2-1): KAGVTQTPRYLIKTRGQQVTLSCSPISGHRSVSWYQQTPGQGLQFLFEYFSETQRNKGNFPGRFSGRQFSNSRSEMNVSTLELGDSALYLCASSAQNLAGSYNEQFFGPGTRLTVL.

A few counts support this clonotype. The V gene is TRBV2, the J gene TRBJ2-7; D is unclear. This CDR3 contains 13 residues. Looked up from germline, CDR1 is SNHLY and CDR2 is FYNNEI. The ends were cut back, 6 bases at V and 7 bases at J, with 16 bases in the middle. CDR3 DNA sequence: TGTGCCAGCAGCAGACCAGCAGGTCGGGAGCAGTACGTC. It yields the protein CASSRPAGREQYV.

This chain uses TRBV20-1 with TRBJ2-1, with 9 bases that match TRBD2. The CDR3 sequence is 14 residues long. CDR1 is DFQATT and CDR2 is SNEGSKA in the germline V gene (reference sequence). V shed 5 bases, J shed 2 bases, and the junction held 4 bases outside the gene matches. The CDR3 DNA follows: TGCAGTGCTCAGACTAGCGGCCCCTACAATGAGCAGTTCTTC. Translation: CSAQTSGPYNEQFF.

The chain carries TRBV6-6 and TRBJ1-1; D unresolved. The CDR3 has 14 residues. V was clipped by 5 bases and J by 0 bases, with 10 bases between them. Germline V lookup: CDR1 MNHNY, CDR2 SVGAGI (reference sequence). The CDR3 region has the DNA TGTGCCAGCAGTGCCCCGACGGTGAACACTGAAGCTTTCTTT. The encoded protein is CASSAPTVNTEAFF.

Concerning this clonotype itself: This may stem from a read error, because a much larger clone lies one nucleotide away. This rearrangement joins TRBV28 to TRBJ1-2, with D possibly matching TRBD1 (6 bases). The CDR3 runs 10 residues. CDR1 and CDR2 (germline): MDHEN, SYDVKM. CDR3 amino acids: CASSSRTEAF. CDR3 bases: TGTGCCAGCAGCTCCCGGACAGAGGCCTTC.

Comment on this clonotype: This CDR3 fails to terminate in the conserved phenylalanine or tryptophan, so it likely reflects a read error. The chain links TRBV5-1 to TRBJ2-3; D may be TRBD1 (6 bases). This CDR3 has 16 amino acids. The ends were cut back, 0 bases at V and 8 bases at J, with 19 bases in the middle. Germline CDR1 reads SGHRS; CDR2 reads YFSETQ. CDR3 amino acids: CASSLGQAAPGITQYL. The CDR3, as DNA: TGCGCCAGCAGCTTGGGACAGGCCGCTCCCGGAATTACGCAGTATCTT.

V gene TRBV5-1 combines with J gene TRBJ2-1, with D possibly matching TRBD2 (6 bases). Per germline, CDR1 SGHRS and CDR2 YFSETQ. V lost 0 bases and J lost 9, with 19 bases in between. The CDR3 totals 16 residues. The CDR3 DNA reads as TGCGCCAGCAGCTTGGCGGCGGGAAGGGTACGCAGTGAGCAGTTCTTC. It yields the protein CASSLAAGRVRSEQFF.

Judged by abundance, this clonotype is medium-sized (0.01 to 0.1%). CDR3 DNA: TGTGCCAGCACCCCTAGCGGGAGCGAGCAGTACTTC. Protein sequence: CASTPSGSEQYF. V is TRBV6-2 or TRBV6-3 and J is TRBJ2-7; 10 bases agree with TRBD2. The CDR3 is 12 residues long. CDR1 is MNHEY and CDR2 is SVGEGT in the germline V gene. Trimming cost V 7 bases and J 6 bases; bases outside gene matches: 3.

This clonotype occurred a few times. The rearrangement uses TRBV18 and TRBJ2-1, with D maybe TRBD1 (5 bases). The CDR3 totals 12 residues. Germline V gives CDR1 KGHSH, CDR2 LQKENI. Deletions cut 6 bases from V and 9 bases from J, with 12 bases between. Written as DNA, the CDR3 is TGTGCCAGCTCGTCGACAGATGGTGAGCAGTTCTTC. Amino acid sequence: CASSSTDGEQFF.

This chain links TRBV7-9 with TRBJ2-7; D is undetermined. Trimming cost V 7 bases and J 1 base, with 8 bases left between them. The CDR3 totals 12 residues. From germline, CDR1 is SEHNR and CDR2 FQNEAQ (reference sequence). CDR3 nucleotide sequence: TGTGCCAGCACTCCCGGGTCCTACGAGCAGTACTTC. This encodes CASTPGSYEQYF.

The J gene is TRBJ2-3, the V gene TRBV20-1; the D is unclear. This CDR3 is built from 13 residues. Germline values: CDR1 DFQATT, CDR2 SNEGSKA (reference sequence). V gave up 6 bases and J gave up 2 bases, with 12 bases separating them. CDR3 protein: CSAQHGNTDTQYF. The CDR3 DNA follows: TGCAGTGCCCAGCACGGAAACACAGATACGCAGTATTTT.

This clonotype is labeled medium-sized. The genes are TRBV2 and TRBJ2-1; 9 positions match TRBD1. The CDR3 runs 13 residues. Germline V gives CDR1 SNHLY, CDR2 FYNNEI. V shed 5 bases and J 7 bases; nucleotides not matched to a gene: 3. The CDR3 loop is CASSRDRANEQFF. The CDR3 DNA follows: TGTGCCAGCAGTCGGGACAGGGCAAATGAGCAGTTCTTC.

This clonotype is categorized as medium-sized. The genes are TRBV6-5 and TRBJ2-2; D is unresolved. The CDR3 extends over 16 amino acids. V was pared by 5 bases and J by 1 base, with 14 bases between. The germline V gene encodes CDR1 MNHEY and CDR2 SVGAGI. The CDR3 loop is CASSLSPAQNTGELFF. CDR3 coding DNA: TGTGCCAGCAGTCTGTCTCCTGCACAGAACACCGGGGAGCTGTTTTTT.

By sample fraction, this clonotype is medium-sized. The V gene is TRBV20-1, the J gene TRBJ2-7; no reliable D call. The V and J ends lost 6 bases and 2 bases respectively, with 11 bases between them. The CDR3 contains 12 residues. Germline V gene sequence: CDR1 DFQATT, CDR2 SNEGSKA (reference sequence). The CDR3 DNA follows: TGCAGTGCAAATGGAACTCCCTACGAGCAGTACTTC. Translated, it gives CSANGTPYEQYF.

Judged by abundance, this clonotype is medium-sized. The rearrangement links TRBV4-1 to TRBJ2-3; TRBD2 matches 14 bases. This CDR3 has 17 residues. Germline V gives CDR1 MGHRA, CDR2 YSYEKL. After removal of 1 base from V and 5 bases from J, the junction contained 5 bases not matched to a gene. The CDR3 DNA is TGCGCCAGCAGCCAAGGGGGGACTAGCGGGAGATTAGATACGCAGTATTTT. Residues: CASSQGGTSGRLDTQYF.

This clonotype is medium-sized within its sample. CDR3 sequence (DNA): TGTGCCAGCTCACCACCGGACAGGGGTAGCGAAAAACTGTTTTTT. Translated: CASSPPDRGSEKLFF. This chain joins TRBV18 and TRBJ1-4, with TRBD1 identical over 9 bases. The CDR3 sequence is 15 residues long. J gave up 8 bases and V 0 bases, and 4 bases lay outside the gene matches. Germline V gives CDR1 KGHSH, CDR2 LQKENI.

This clonotype appeared a few times. The chain links TRBV5-4 to TRBJ2-4; 12 bases fit TRBD1. The germline V gene encodes CDR1 SGHNT and CDR2 YYREEE (reference sequence). The CDR3 covers 16 residues. Trimming at V came to 0 bases and at J to 6 bases, leaving 4 bases not matched to a gene. The CDR3 loop is CASSLDGTGGSNIQYF. CDR3 DNA: TGTGCCAGCAGCTTGGATGGGACAGGGGGCTCAAACATTCAGTACTTC.

By frequency in the sample, this clonotype is medium-sized (0.01 to 0.1%). The chain couples TRBV7-9 to TRBJ1-2; D is unclear. Germline V gene lookup returns CDR1 SEHNR and CDR2 FQNEAQ (reference sequence). The CDR3 is 14 residues long. The V end lost 1 base, the J end lost 3 bases, and 9 bases lay between the germline ends. The CDR3 DNA sequence: TGTGCCAGCAGCTTAGGCGGCCAATACTATGGCTACACCTTC. It specifies CASSLGGQYYGYTF. Full variable domain (remainder filled in from reference TRBV7-9 and TRBJ1-2): DTGVSQNPRHKITKRGQNVTFRCDPISEHNRLYWYRQTLGQGPEFLTYFQNEAQLEKSRLLSDRFSAERPKGSFSTLEIQRTEQGDSAMYLCASSLGGQYYGYTFGSGTRLTVV.

The genes are TRBV5-1 and TRBJ1-1, with D uncertain. CDR3 length: 15 amino acids. V dropped 0 bases and J dropped 0 bases, with 9 bases sitting between them. Germline V gene data show CDR1 as SGHRS and CDR2 as YFSETQ. CDR3 residues: CASSLVEQLNTEAFF. The CDR3 nucleotides read TGCGCCAGCAGCTTGGTGGAACAGCTGAACACTGAAGCTTTCTTT.